The entry below gives a single T cell receptor beta chain sequence along with its context. The source of the sample is a study of T cell changes during pregnancy in multiple sclerosis. Sequenced by immunoSEQ multiplex PCR; TCRdb stores in-frame clones only, minus some. The sample includes about 39,000 clones, 90% of them seen just once. Germline CDR1 and CDR2: LNHDA and SQIVND (reference sequence). This CDR3 spans 14 amino acids. V shed 3 bases and J shed 4 bases, with 10 bases lying between them. The receptor was isolated from a female donor in good health, enrolled as a control in a pregnancy study. The genes are TRBV19 and TRBJ1-5; no reliable D call. The sequences come from CD4+ T cells from peripheral blood mononuclear cells, collected in the first trimester of pregnancy. CDR3 coding DNA: TGTGCCAGTAGTATGGGCTACGGAAATCAGCCCCAGCATTTT. This codes for CASSMGYGNQPQHF.